The 30 T cell receptor beta chains given below trace back to one sample, sequenced in a study of T cells in localized non-small cell lung cancer. TCRdb's table, derived via immunoSEQ multiplex PCR, lists solely in-frame clones and lacks some. The table has about 6,300 clones, approximately 15% seen once. The sample consisted of normal lung tissue next to the tumor, taken before any cancer treatment. The receptors derive from a male donor aged 60 or older with stage II squamous cell lung carcinoma.

This clone was picked up a small number of times. This chain connects TRBV11-3 to TRBJ2-1, with 8 bases matching TRBD2. Germline lookup yields CDR1 SGHNT and CDR2 YENEEA. V lost 3 bases to trimming and J lost 4 bases; unmatched junction nucleotides: 5. This CDR3 comprises 15 residues. This CDR3 reads CASSLSGGLYNEQFF. The CDR3 DNA is TGTGCCAGCAGCTTGTCGGGGGGGCTGTACAATGAGCAGTTCTTC.

The chain links TRBV11-3 to TRBJ2-1, with 7 bases that match TRBD1. This CDR3 has 15 residues. CDR1 and CDR2 (germline): SGHNT, YENEEA. J was trimmed by 4 bases and V by 5 bases; bases with no gene match: 8. The CDR3 region is CASSVGQTLYNEQFF. The CDR3 DNA is TGTGCCAGCAGCGTGGGACAGACACTATACAATGAGCAGTTCTTC.

This clone was seen a handful of times. This chain uses TRBV9 with TRBJ2-7, with 11 positions matching TRBD2. J gave up 2 bases and V 3 bases, and 4 bases lay outside the gene matches. Per the germline V gene, CDR1 is SGDLS and CDR2 is YYNGEE. The CDR3 loop spans 15 amino acids. The CDR3 region has the DNA TGTGCCAGCAGCGCAGGGACTAGCGGAGCCTACGAGCAGTACTTC. Encoded protein: CASSAGTSGAYEQYF.

This clone was detected a few times. The chain couples TRBV4-1 to TRBJ2-3, with TRBD1 as a possible D gene (5 bases). V was clipped by 5 bases and J by 5 bases, with 14 bases between them. Germline CDR1 reads MGHRA; CDR2 reads YSYEKL. The CDR3 totals 14 residues. The CDR3 nucleotides read TGCGCCAGCAGCAAGTACAGGCGAGTAGATACGCAGTATTTT. Encoded protein: CASSKYRRVDTQYF.

This rearrangement joins TRBV18 to TRBJ1-5, with D uncertain. V was trimmed by 3 bases and J by 1 base, leaving 7 bases between them. The germline gives CDR1 KGHSH, CDR2 LQKENI. The CDR3 has 14 residues. DNA for the CDR3: TGTGCCAGCTCACCGTTAGGGAGCAATCAGCCCCAGCATTTT. Protein product: CASSPLGSNQPQHF.

This sequence joins TRBV9 and TRBJ1-4; D not resolved. Trimming removed 4 bases from V and 1 base from J, with 11 bases in between. This CDR3 is built from 15 residues. Germline V CDR1 and CDR2: SGDLS, YYNGEE. DNA of the CDR3: TGTGCCAGCAGCCCCGGAGACATAACTAATGAAAAACTGTTTTTT. Amino acid sequence: CASSPGDITNEKLFF.

This clone has more than one count but fewer than ten. The V call is TRBV15, the J call TRBJ2-7, with 9 bases that match TRBD1. Trimming removed 8 bases from V and 5 bases from J; junction bases left unmatched: 13. This CDR3 has 15 amino acids. CDR1 and CDR2 (germline): LNHNV, YYDKDF (reference sequence). Here the CDR3 DNA reads TGTGCCACCGGTATCGGACAGGGGTTCCGGAACGAGCAGTACTTC. As protein: CATGIGQGFRNEQYF.

This clone was observed a few times. This chain joins TRBV6-8 and TRBJ2-1, with D tentatively TRBD1 or TRBD2 (6 bases each). The CDR3 has 16 amino acids. The V gene's germline CDR1 is MNHGY and CDR2 SAAAGT. V was trimmed by 6 bases and J by 4 bases, leaving 19 bases between them. CDR3 protein: CASSPHRGPNYNEQFF. CDR3 nucleotide sequence: TGTGCCAGCAGCCCTCACCGGGGGCCCAATTACAATGAGCAGTTCTTC.

This clone was observed a few times. The genes are TRBV11-3 and TRBJ1-5, with a weak D call TRBD1 (6 bases). Trimming pared 0 bases from V and 3 bases from J, leaving 18 bases between. Germline V gene data show CDR1 as SGHNT and CDR2 as YENEEA. CDR3 length equals 18 residues. The CDR3 loop reads CASSLEPGGTGNNQPQHF. CDR3 sequence (DNA): TGTGCCAGCAGCTTAGAACCGGGGGGAACAGGGAACAATCAGCCCCAGCATTTT.

This chain joins TRBV28 and TRBJ2-1; a possible D gene is TRBD2 (6 bases). CDR3 length: 12 amino acids. V was pared by 4 bases and J by 10 bases, with 11 bases between. The germline V gene has CDR1 MDHEN and CDR2 SYDVKM. CDR3 sequence reads: CASSYGEAEQFF. The CDR3 DNA sequence: TGTGCCAGCAGTTATGGGGAGGCCGAGCAGTTCTTC. Full variable domain (remainder filled in from reference TRBV28 and TRBJ2-1): DVKVTQSSRYLVKRTGEKVFLECVQDMDHENMFWYRQDPGLGLRLIYFSYDVKMKEKGDIPEGYSVSREKKERFSLILESASTNQTSMYLCASSYGEAEQFFGPGTRLTVL.

This clone was counted a few times. The V call is TRBV11-3, the J call TRBJ2-5, with 11 bases lining up with TRBD2. V lost 3 bases, J lost 4 bases, and 4 bases stayed unmatched. This CDR3 contains 15 residues. CDR1 SGHNT and CDR2 YENEEA come from the germline V gene. CDR3 DNA sequence: TGTGCCAGCAGCTTCTCTAGCGGGGGGACAGAGACCCAGTACTTC. It codes for CASSFSSGGTETQYF.

CDR3 nucleotides: TGTGCCAGCAGTTCTCCCGGTGCCTCGGGGACAAATGAGCAGTTCTTC. Its translation is CASSSPGASGTNEQFF. The genes are TRBV28 and TRBJ2-1; D perhaps matches TRBD1 (6 bases). Germline-derived CDR1 and CDR2 are MDHEN and SYDVKM. V lost 4 bases and J lost 7, with 20 bases in between. This CDR3 comprises 16 residues.

The rearrangement links TRBV6-8 to TRBJ1-2; 8 bases fit TRBD1. Trimming at V came to 6 bases and at J to 8 bases, leaving 8 bases not matched to a gene. Germline CDR1 MNHGY, CDR2 SAAAGT. The CDR3 consists of 13 residues. CDR3 DNA sequence: TGTGCCAGCAGCTTACAGGGGGAGTTCGGCTACACCTTC. Translating gives CASSLQGEFGYTF.

This clone was seen only a few times. The chain combines TRBV6-8 with TRBJ2-1, with TRBD2 matching over 14 bases. Germline trimming cut 10 bases from V and 7 bases from J; bases unmatched to any gene: 6. Germline V gene sequence: CDR1 MNHGY, CDR2 SAAAGT. The CDR3 has 14 amino acids. The CDR3 loop is CATAGTSGSNEQFF. The CDR3 DNA reads as TGTGCCACTGCCGGGACTAGCGGGAGTAATGAGCAGTTCTTC.

Within the sample, this clone is medium-sized (0.01 to 0.1%). V is TRBV11-3 and J is TRBJ2-3, with 7 bases identical to TRBD1. Germline V gene data show CDR1 as SGHNT and CDR2 as YENEEA. The length of the CDR3 is 15 residues. V lost 3 bases to trimming and J lost 0 bases; unmatched junction nucleotides: 3. The CDR3 reads CASSFGTASTDTQYF. CDR3 DNA sequence: TGTGCCAGCAGCTTTGGGACAGCGAGCACAGATACGCAGTATTTT.

The CDR3 loop reads CASSQGLAGAQNTGELFF. CDR3 DNA sequence: TGTGCCAGCAGCCAAGGCCTAGCGGGGGCCCAGAACACCGGGGAGCTGTTTTTT. The chain uses TRBV14 and TRBJ2-2; 10 bases match TRBD2. From germline, CDR1 is SGHDN and CDR2 FVKESK. The CDR3 has 18 residues. The V gene end was trimmed by 1 base and the J gene end by 1 base; junction bases not matched to a gene: 6.

The chain combines TRBV19 with TRBJ2-5; the match to TRBD1 covers 9 bases. Germline CDR1 is LNHDA and CDR2 is SQIVND (reference sequence). The junction had 11 bases not matched to a gene; V was cut back by 5 bases and J by 4 bases. CDR3 length: 16 amino acids. CDR3 in amino acids: CASSDHGTGNLETQYF. CDR3 sequence (DNA): TGTGCCAGTAGTGACCATGGGACAGGGAATTTAGAGACCCAGTACTTC.

The rearrangement links TRBV5-1 to TRBJ2-3, with 8 bases lining up with TRBD1. The CDR3 is 14 residues long. V shed 0 bases, J shed 5 bases, and the junction held 2 bases outside the gene matches. Germline V CDR1 and CDR2: SGHRS, YFSETQ. Written as DNA, the CDR3 is TGCGCCAGCAGCTTGGGGACAGGGAAAGATACGCAGTATTTT. It is translated as CASSLGTGKDTQYF.

In its sample, this clone is medium-sized. The genes are TRBV11-3 and TRBJ2-7, with D perhaps TRBD1 (5 bases). The CDR3 extends over 15 amino acids. Germline-derived CDR1 and CDR2 are SGHNT and YENEEA. V lost 1 base, J lost 5 bases, and 15 bases lay in between. DNA for the CDR3: TGTGCCAGCAGCTTAGGTTCGCAGGGTACCAACGAGCAGTACTTC. It specifies CASSLGSQGTNEQYF.

By share of the sample, this clone is medium-sized (0.01 to 0.1%). The chain links TRBV11-3 to TRBJ1-2; 12 positions match TRBD1. The CDR3 has 16 amino acids. Trimming took 5 bases from V and 0 from J; bases not matched to a gene: 4. Germline V gives CDR1 SGHNT, CDR2 YENEEA. CDR3 in amino acids: CASSPGQGATNYGYTF. CDR3 DNA sequence: TGTGCCAGCAGCCCGGGACAGGGGGCGACTAACTATGGCTACACCTTC.

There are a few counts of this clone. The J gene is TRBJ1-6, the V gene TRBV5-1, with TRBD1 identical over 8 bases. The CDR3 is 14 residues long. CDR1 is SGHRS and CDR2 is YFSETQ in the germline V gene. V lost 0 bases to trimming and J lost 8 bases; unmatched junction nucleotides: 1. The CDR3 protein is CASSLAGGYSPLHF. The CDR3 DNA reads as TGCGCCAGCAGCTTGGCAGGGGGCTATTCACCCCTCCACTTT.

The V gene is TRBV19, the J gene TRBJ1-3; D gene ambiguous. Trimming took 6 bases from V and 0 from J, leaving 15 bases between them. Germline lookup yields CDR1 LNHDA and CDR2 SQIVND (reference sequence). This CDR3 region has 16 residues. CDR3 residues: CASSVALVRSGNTIYF. The CDR3 DNA sequence: TGTGCCAGTAGCGTAGCCCTGGTACGCTCTGGAAACACCATATATTTT.

The chain is built from TRBV30 and TRBJ1-1, with a weak D call TRBD1 (6 bases). Germline CDR1 reads GTSNPN; CDR2 reads SVGIG (reference sequence). This CDR3 region has 14 residues. V was cut by 5 bases and J by 0 bases, with 13 bases left in between. The chain's CDR3 is CAWVDRSLNTEAFF. The CDR3 nucleotides read TGTGCCTGGGTGGACAGATCCCTGAACACTGAAGCTTTCTTT.

For the CDR3, the DNA is TGTGCCAGCAGCCCTAGGGGGCAGAACACTGAAGCTTTCTTT. Translating it yields CASSPRGQNTEAFF. The chain recombines TRBV11-3 with TRBJ1-1, with TRBD1 matching 7 bases. The germline V gene has CDR1 SGHNT and CDR2 YENEEA. V shed 5 bases, J shed 1 base, and the junction held 4 bases outside the gene matches. The CDR3 runs 14 residues. Complete variable domain (other parts from reference TRBV11-3 and TRBJ1-1): EAGVVQSPRYKIIEKKQPVAFWCNPISGHNTLYWYLQNLGQGPELLIRYENEEAVDDSQLPKDRFSAERLKGVDSTLKIQPAELGDSAVYLCASSPRGQNTEAFFGQGTRLTVV.

In this sample, this clone turned up a few times. The chain recombines TRBV11-3 with TRBJ2-1, with 10 bases that match TRBD2. The CDR3 sequence is 16 residues long. With V trimmed by 3 bases and J by 8 bases, 10 bases remained unmatched. Germline lookup yields CDR1 SGHNT and CDR2 YENEEA. The CDR3 region is CASSLGPAGGPDEQFF. The CDR3 DNA reads TGTGCCAGCAGCTTGGGCCCAGCGGGGGGGCCAGATGAGCAGTTCTTC.

This chain connects TRBV30 to TRBJ2-7; D is unresolved. Germline V gives CDR1 GTSNPN, CDR2 SVGIG (reference sequence). CDR3 length equals 12 residues. V lost 4 bases, J lost 2 bases, and 9 bases lay in between. Written as DNA, the CDR3 is TGTGCCTGGATCAACGGCGCCTACGAGCAGTACTTC. Its protein is CAWINGAYEQYF.

The chain is built from TRBV11-3 and TRBJ1-4, with 11 bases aligning to TRBD1. CDR1 and CDR2 (germline): SGHNT, YENEEA. The CDR3 runs to 15 residues. V shed 5 bases, J shed 8 bases, and the junction held 7 bases outside the gene matches. CDR3 sequence: CASSSGQGAGEKLFF. The CDR3 DNA sequence: TGTGCCAGCAGCAGCGGACAGGGGGCAGGGGAAAAACTGTTTTTT.

This clone showed up many times. V gene TRBV11-3 combines with J gene TRBJ1-6; possibly TRBD1 for D (5 bases). There are 15 residues in the CDR3. Germline lookup yields CDR1 SGHNT and CDR2 YENEEA. V lost 3 bases, J lost 5 bases, and 11 bases lay in between. The CDR3 DNA is TGTGCCAGCAGCTTCCGGGACGGTGATAATTCACCCCTCCACTTT. Amino acids: CASSFRDGDNSPLHF.

V and J are TRBV7-2 and TRBJ2-2, with a tentative D call TRBD2 (6 bases). The CDR3 runs to 13 residues. Germline lookup yields CDR1 SGHTA and CDR2 FQGNSA. V gave up 5 bases and J gave up 7 bases, with 11 bases separating them. CDR3 sequence: CASSTTSFGELFF. CDR3 DNA sequence: TGTGCCAGCAGCACGACTAGTTTCGGGGAGCTGTTTTTT. Variable domain in full (rest from reference TRBV7-2 and TRBJ2-2): GAGVSQSPSNKVTEKGKDVELRCDPISGHTALYWYRQSLGQGLEFLIYFQGNSAPDKSGLPSDRFSAERTGGSVSTLTIQRTQQEDSAVYLCASSTTSFGELFFGEGSRLTVL.

This clone turned up a few times. This chain uses TRBV11-3 with TRBJ2-5, with a possible D match to TRBD1 (6 bases). Trimming pared 3 bases from V and 2 bases from J, leaving 10 bases between. CDR1 and CDR2 from the germline V gene are SGHNT and YENEEA. The CDR3 runs 14 residues. The CDR3 reads CASSLGTLQETQYF. The CDR3 nucleotides read TGTGCCAGCAGCTTGGGGACATTACAAGAGACCCAGTACTTC.